This note documents a single TCR beta chain sequence. Its specificity is unknown. Peripheral blood samples and lesional scalp punch biopsies were obtained from alopecia areata patients. It was cDNA, reverse transcribed from extracted RNA, that served as the sequencing template. Repertoires were generated with immunoSEQ multiplex PCR, while TCRdb's copy carries only in-frame clones and drops some. The sample holds approximately 180,000 clones; almost 65% are singletons and the top ten take 1.7%. The data belong to a study of CD8+ T cells in alopecia areata. Study background: Twice a day, 5 to 10 mg of oral tofacitinib was administered to treated patients.

Study-wide points: Compared with normal scalp, lesional scalp had higher clonality and more expanded CD8+ clones.

The CDR3 loop spans 14 amino acids. Losses at the gene ends were 7 bases for V and 2 bases for J; bases not matched to a gene: 8. The V gene's germline CDR1 is ENHRY and CDR2 SYGVKD. The chain recombines TRBV10-3 with TRBJ2-7; 7 bases map to TRBD1. The sequence was obtained from a human donor with alopecia areata. The specimen was CD4+ T cells sorted from blood, collected at week 0. As DNA, the CDR3 is TGTGCCATCACCCAACAGGGGTCTCCCTACGAGCAGTACTTC. Translated, it gives CAITQQGSPYEQYF.